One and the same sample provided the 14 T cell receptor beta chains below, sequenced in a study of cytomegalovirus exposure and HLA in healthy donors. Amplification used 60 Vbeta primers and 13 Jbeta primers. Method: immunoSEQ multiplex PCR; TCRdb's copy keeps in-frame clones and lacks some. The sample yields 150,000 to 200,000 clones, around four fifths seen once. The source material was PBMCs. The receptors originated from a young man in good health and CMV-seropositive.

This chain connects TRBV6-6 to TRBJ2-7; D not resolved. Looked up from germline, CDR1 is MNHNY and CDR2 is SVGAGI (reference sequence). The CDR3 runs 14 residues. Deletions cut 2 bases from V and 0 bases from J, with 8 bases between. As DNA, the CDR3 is TGTGCCAGCAGTTACGGGCCGAGCTCCTACGAGCAGTACTTC. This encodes CASSYGPSSYEQYF.

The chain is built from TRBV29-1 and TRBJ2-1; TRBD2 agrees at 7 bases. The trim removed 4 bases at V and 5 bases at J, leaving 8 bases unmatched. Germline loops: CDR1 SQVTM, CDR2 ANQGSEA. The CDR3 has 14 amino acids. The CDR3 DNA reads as TGCAGCGTTGTCCAGTGGGGGGGAAACAATGAGCAGTTCTTC. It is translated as CSVVQWGGNNEQFF.

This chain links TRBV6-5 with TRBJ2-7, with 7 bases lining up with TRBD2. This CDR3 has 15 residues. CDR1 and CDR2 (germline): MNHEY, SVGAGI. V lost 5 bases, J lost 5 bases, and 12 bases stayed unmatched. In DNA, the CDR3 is TGTGCCAGCAGTACCCGGGGGTGGGGGGGAGACGAGCAGTACTTC. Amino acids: CASSTRGWGGDEQYF.

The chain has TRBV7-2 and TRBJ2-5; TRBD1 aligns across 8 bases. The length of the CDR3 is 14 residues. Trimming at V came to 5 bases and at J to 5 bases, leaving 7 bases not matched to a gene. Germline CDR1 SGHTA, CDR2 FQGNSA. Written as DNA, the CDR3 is TGTGCCAGCAGCCTTCGGACAGGGCGGGAGACCCAGTACTTC. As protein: CASSLRTGRETQYF.

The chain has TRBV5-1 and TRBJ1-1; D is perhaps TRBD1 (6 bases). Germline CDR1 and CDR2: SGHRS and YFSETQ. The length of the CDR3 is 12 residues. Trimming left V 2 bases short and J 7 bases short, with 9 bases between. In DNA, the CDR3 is TGCGCCAGCAGCTTAGGGGGAGTTGAAGCTTTCTTT. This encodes CASSLGGVEAFF.

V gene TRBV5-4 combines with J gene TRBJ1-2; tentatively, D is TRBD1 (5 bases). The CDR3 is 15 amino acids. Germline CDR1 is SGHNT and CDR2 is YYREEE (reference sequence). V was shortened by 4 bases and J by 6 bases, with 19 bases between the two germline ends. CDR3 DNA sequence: TGTGCCAGCAGCGTTAAACCCGGGACTGAACATGGCTACACCTTC. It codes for CASSVKPGTEHGYTF.

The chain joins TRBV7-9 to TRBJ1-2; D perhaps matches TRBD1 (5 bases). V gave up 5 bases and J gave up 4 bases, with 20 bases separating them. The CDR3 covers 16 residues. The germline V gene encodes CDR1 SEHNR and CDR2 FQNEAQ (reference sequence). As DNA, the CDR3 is TGTGCCAGCAGCCCCGCGGGGGGAAGCGAATCCTATGGCTACACCTTC. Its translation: CASSPAGGSESYGYTF.

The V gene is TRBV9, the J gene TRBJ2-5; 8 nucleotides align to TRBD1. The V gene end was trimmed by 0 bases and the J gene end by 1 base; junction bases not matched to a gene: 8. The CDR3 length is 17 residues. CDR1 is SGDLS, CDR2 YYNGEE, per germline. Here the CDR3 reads CASSVDGQGSPQETQYF. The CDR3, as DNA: TGTGCCAGCAGCGTAGATGGACAGGGAAGCCCCCAAGAGACCCAGTACTTC.

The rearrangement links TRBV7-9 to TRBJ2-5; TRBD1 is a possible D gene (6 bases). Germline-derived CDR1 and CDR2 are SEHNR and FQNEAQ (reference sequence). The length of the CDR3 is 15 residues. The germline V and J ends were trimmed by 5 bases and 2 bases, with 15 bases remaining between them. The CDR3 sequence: CASSRQDLLQETQYF. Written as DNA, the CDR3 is TGTGCCAGCAGCCGACAGGACCTTTTACAAGAGACCCAGTACTTC. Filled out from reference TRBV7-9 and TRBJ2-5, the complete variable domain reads DTGVSQNPRHKITKRGQNVTFRCDPISEHNRLYWYRQTLGQGPEFLTYFQNEAQLEKSRLLSDRFSAERPKGSFSTLEIQRTEQGDSAMYLCASSRQDLLQETQYFGPGTRLLVL.

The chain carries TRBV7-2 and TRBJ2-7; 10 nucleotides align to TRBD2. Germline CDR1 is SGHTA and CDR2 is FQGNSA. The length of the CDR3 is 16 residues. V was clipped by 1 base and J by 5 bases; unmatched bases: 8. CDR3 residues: CASSLDRPSGSDEQYF. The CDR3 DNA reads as TGTGCCAGCAGCTTAGATAGGCCTAGCGGGAGCGACGAGCAGTACTTC.

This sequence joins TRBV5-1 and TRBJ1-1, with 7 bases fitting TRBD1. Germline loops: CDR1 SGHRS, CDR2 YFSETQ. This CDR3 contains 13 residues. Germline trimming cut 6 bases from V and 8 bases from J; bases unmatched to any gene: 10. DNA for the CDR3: TGCGCCAGCATGGACCCTGACAGGGAGGAAGCTTTCTTT. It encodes CASMDPDREEAFF.

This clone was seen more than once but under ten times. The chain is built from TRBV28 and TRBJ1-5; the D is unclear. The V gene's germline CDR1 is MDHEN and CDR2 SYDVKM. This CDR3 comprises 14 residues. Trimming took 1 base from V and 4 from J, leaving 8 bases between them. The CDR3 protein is CASSLSELNQPQHF. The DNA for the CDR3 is TGTGCCAGCAGTTTATCCGAACTGAATCAGCCCCAGCATTTT.

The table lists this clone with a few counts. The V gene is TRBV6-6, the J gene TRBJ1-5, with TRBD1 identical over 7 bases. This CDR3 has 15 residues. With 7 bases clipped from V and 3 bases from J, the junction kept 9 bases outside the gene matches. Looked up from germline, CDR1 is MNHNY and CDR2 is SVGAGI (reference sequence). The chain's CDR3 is CASTLTGENNQPQHF. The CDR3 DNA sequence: TGTGCCAGCACCCTCACAGGGGAAAACAATCAGCCCCAGCATTTT.

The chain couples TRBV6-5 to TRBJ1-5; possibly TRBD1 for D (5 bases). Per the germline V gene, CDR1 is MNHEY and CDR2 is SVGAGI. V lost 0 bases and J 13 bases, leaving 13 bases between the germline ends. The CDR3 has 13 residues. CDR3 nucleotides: TGTGCCAGCAGTTACTCGAAGGGGCAGGAACAGCATTTT. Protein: CASSYSKGQEQHF.